Sequencing of this TCR beta chain was carried out in a study of T cell responses to AZD1222 COVID-19 vaccine. Turning to the study itself: Investigators merged groups given second doses at roughly 4 or roughly 12 weeks.

Notes on the study in general: Just five to seven AZD1222 recipients tested seropositive at baseline. Repertoire sampling happened only post peak T cell response.

This CDR3 contains 14 residues. Looked up from germline, CDR1 is MNHEY and CDR2 is SMNVEV (reference sequence). The V and J ends lost 5 bases and 11 bases, in that order; junction bases with no gene match: 5. Concerning this clone itself: Its antigen is as yet unknown.

TCRdb keeps only in-frame clones here, not all; method: immunoSEQ multiplex PCR. The sample lists about 88,000 clones, approximately 90% occurring once. The rearrangement links TRBV27 to TRBJ1-6, with 11 positions matching TRBD1. The sample was peripheral blood, taken on day 0 of AZD1222 vaccination. The clonotype comes from an adult in good health. CDR3 bases: TGTGCCAGCAGTATGGACAGGGGGCCGACACCCCTCCACTTT. It yields the protein CASSMDRGPTPLHF.